This T cell receptor (beta chain) was observed in a study of cytomegalovirus exposure and HLA in healthy donors. Study observations and caveats: Investigators reported about 160 TCR beta chains as tied to cytomegalovirus. Most TCR sequences showed up rarely, but some public TCRs showed up in many donors.

V lost 4 bases, J lost 0 bases, and 13 bases lay in between. Germline V lookup: CDR1 LNHDA, CDR2 SQIVND (reference sequence). This CDR3 has 16 amino acids. As concerns this clone: Antigen unknown.

In the PCR, 60 Vbeta and 13 Jbeta primers were used. The protocol was immunoSEQ multiplex PCR, while the TCRdb copy is restricted to in-frame clones and leaves out a portion. The table includes 140,000 to 150,000 clones, approximately 82% detected once. The receptor was derived from a woman aged 60 to 75 in good health and CMV-seropositive. V is TRBV19 and J is TRBJ1-5; D unclear. The sequenced sample was PBMCs. The chain's CDR3 is CASSTGTEYSNQPQHF. CDR3 coding DNA: TGTGCCAGTAGTACCGGAACAGAATATAGCAATCAGCCCCAGCATTTT.